What follows is one T cell receptor beta chain and its context. This sample was taken from a study of control samples from healthy donors and cancer patients. Only in-frame clones appear in the TCRdb table, and some are missing; sequencing was by immunoSEQ multiplex PCR. The repertoire holds approximately 94,000 clones, with approximately 90% as singletons. The sequenced sample consisted of blood. The sequence was collected from a woman aged 50 to 65 in good health.

Written as DNA, the CDR3 is TGTGCCAGCAGCTCCCAGGGGGTCTTCCAAGAGACCCAGTACTTC. It specifies CASSSQGVFQETQYF. The chain uses TRBV11-2 and TRBJ2-5, with 7 bases identical to TRBD1. The CDR3 contains 15 residues. Trimming took 4 bases from V and 1 from J; bases not matched to a gene: 6. Germline lookup yields CDR1 SGHAT and CDR2 FQNNGV.